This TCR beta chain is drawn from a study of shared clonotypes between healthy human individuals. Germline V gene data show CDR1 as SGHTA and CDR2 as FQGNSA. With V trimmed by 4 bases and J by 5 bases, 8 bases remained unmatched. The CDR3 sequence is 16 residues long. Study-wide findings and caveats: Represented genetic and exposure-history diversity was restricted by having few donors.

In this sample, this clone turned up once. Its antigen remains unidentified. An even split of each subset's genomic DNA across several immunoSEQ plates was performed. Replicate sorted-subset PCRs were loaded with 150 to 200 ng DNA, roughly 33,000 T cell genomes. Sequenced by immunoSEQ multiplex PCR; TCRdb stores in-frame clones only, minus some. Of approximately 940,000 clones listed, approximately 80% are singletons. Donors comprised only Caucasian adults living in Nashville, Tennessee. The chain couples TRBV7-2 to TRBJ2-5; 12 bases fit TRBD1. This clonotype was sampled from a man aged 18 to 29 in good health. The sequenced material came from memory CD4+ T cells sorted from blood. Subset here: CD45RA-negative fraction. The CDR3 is CASSWAGTGGAETQYF. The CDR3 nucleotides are TGTGCCAGCAGCTGGGCCGGGACAGGGGGCGCGGAGACCCAGTACTTC.